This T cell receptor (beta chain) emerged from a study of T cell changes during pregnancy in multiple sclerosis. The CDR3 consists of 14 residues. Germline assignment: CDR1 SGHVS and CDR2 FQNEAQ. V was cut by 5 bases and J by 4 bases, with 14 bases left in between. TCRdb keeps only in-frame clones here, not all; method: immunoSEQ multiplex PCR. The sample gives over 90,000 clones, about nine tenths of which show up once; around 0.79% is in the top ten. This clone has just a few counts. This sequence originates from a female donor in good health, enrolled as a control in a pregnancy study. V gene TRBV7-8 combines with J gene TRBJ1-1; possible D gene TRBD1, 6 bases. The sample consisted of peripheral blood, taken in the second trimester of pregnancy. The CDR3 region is CASSLQGIGTEAFF. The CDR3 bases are TGTGCCAGCAGCCTACAGGGAATTGGCACTGAAGCTTTCTTT.